Listed here are 20 T cell receptor beta chains from one sample, sequenced in a study of cytomegalovirus exposure and HLA in healthy donors. The PCR employed 60 Vbeta primers together with 13 Jbeta primers. Generated by immunoSEQ multiplex PCR, the TCRdb table keeps only in-frame clones and is missing some. The sample comprises 65,000 or so clones, 55% to 65% of which are singletons, and 2.8% rests with the top ten. Sequencing was done on a sample of PBMCs. These receptors all stem from a man aged 25-40 years in good health and CMV-seronegative.

The chain has TRBV30 and TRBJ1-4; D might be TRBD1 (6 bases). The CDR3 has 14 amino acids. Trimming left V 2 bases short and J 8 bases short, with 15 bases between. CDR1 and CDR2 from the germline V gene are GTSNPN and SVGIG (reference sequence). The CDR3, as DNA: TGTGCCTGGAGTCTAAACAGGGTTGAAGAAAAACTGTTTTTT. This sequence encodes CAWSLNRVEEKLFF.

This chain uses TRBV11-2 with TRBJ2-3, with 14 bases matching TRBD2. Germline CDR1 reads SGHAT; CDR2 reads FQNNGV. With 0 bases clipped from V and 3 bases from J, the junction kept 5 bases outside the gene matches. CDR3 length: 18 residues. Here the CDR3 reads CASSLETSGGAGTDTQYF. DNA for the CDR3: TGTGCCAGCAGCTTAGAGACTAGCGGGGGGGCCGGAACAGATACGCAGTATTTT.

This clone occurred once. The chain combines TRBV7-6 with TRBJ2-7, with a weak D call TRBD1 (5 bases). The CDR3 extends over 13 amino acids. CDR1 and CDR2 (germline): SGHVS, FNYEAQ. V was clipped by 1 base and J by 7 bases, with 11 bases between them. CDR3 nucleotides: TGTGCCAGCAGCTTAGACGACAGTTTTGAGCAGTACTTC. This gives the protein CASSLDDSFEQYF.

The chain recombines TRBV2 with TRBJ2-5; 8 nucleotides line up with TRBD1. This CDR3 spans 14 amino acids. Per the germline V gene, CDR1 is SNHLY and CDR2 is FYNNEI. The junction had 7 bases not matched to a gene; V was cut back by 6 bases and J by 4 bases. The chain's CDR3 is CASSGRGRGETQYF. CDR3 bases: TGTGCCAGCAGCGGCAGGGGGCGGGGAGAGACCCAGTACTTC.

J is TRBJ1-6 and V is TRBV7-9; D is unclear. Per the germline V gene, CDR1 is SEHNR and CDR2 is FQNEAQ (reference sequence). Trimming left V 5 bases short and J 10 bases short, with 12 bases between. The CDR3 runs to 13 residues. The CDR3 spells CASSPLSTSPLHF. CDR3 DNA sequence: TGTGCCAGCAGCCCACTCTCAACCTCACCCCTCCACTTT.

This clone has a handful of counts. The chain couples TRBV7-2 to TRBJ2-1; 9 bases fit TRBD2. J lost 5 bases, V lost 5 bases, and 7 bases had no gene match. The CDR3 covers 15 residues. Germline-derived CDR1 and CDR2 are SGHTA and FQGNSA. The CDR3 DNA reads TGTGCCAGCAGCCTGCGGGGGGGCGGGGACAATGAGCAGTTCTTC. It yields the protein CASSLRGGGDNEQFF. The variable domain in full, completed from reference TRBV7-2 and TRBJ2-1, reads GAGVSQSPSNKVTEKGKDVELRCDPISGHTALYWYRQSLGQGLEFLIYFQGNSAPDKSGLPSDRFSAERTGGSVSTLTIQRTQQEDSAVYLCASSLRGGGDNEQFFGPGTRLTVL.

This clone turned up a few times. The chain employs TRBV30 and TRBJ2-5, with 10 nucleotides matching TRBD2. The CDR3 covers 15 residues. Germline lookup yields CDR1 GTSNPN and CDR2 SVGIG (reference sequence). The J segment lost 3 bases and the V segment lost 4 bases, leaving 8 bases of the junction unmatched. In DNA form, the CDR3 reads TGTGCCTGGAAAAGGGGGACTAGCGCCAAAGAGACCCAGTACTTC. It yields the protein CAWKRGTSAKETQYF.

This clone occurred a few times. This chain uses TRBV5-1 with TRBJ2-3; no clear D gene. The CDR3 has 14 amino acids. V was clipped by 0 bases and J by 6 bases, with 11 bases between them. The germline V gene encodes CDR1 SGHRS and CDR2 YFSETQ. The CDR3 region has the DNA TGCGCCAGCAGCTTGGGGCCCGCCGCCGATACGCAGTATTTT. It encodes CASSLGPAADTQYF.

The gene calls are TRBV5-1 and TRBJ2-7, with 7 nucleotides matching TRBD2. The V gene's germline CDR1 is SGHRS and CDR2 YFSETQ. With V trimmed by 4 bases and J by 2 bases, 9 bases remained unmatched. The CDR3 loop spans 15 amino acids. The CDR3 DNA reads as TGCGCCAGCAGCCCCGAGGGACTATGGGCCTACGAGCAGTACTTC. This codes for CASSPEGLWAYEQYF.

This sequence joins TRBV5-1 and TRBJ2-7, with TRBD1 matching 7 bases. The CDR3 extends over 13 amino acids. Trimming at V came to 4 bases and at J to 5 bases, leaving 6 bases not matched to a gene. Per the germline V gene, CDR1 is SGHRS and CDR2 is YFSETQ. CDR3 in DNA: TGCGCCAGCAGCGTTGACAGGGCCAACGAGCAGTACTTC. Translating gives CASSVDRANEQYF.

The sample holds one count of this clone. V gene TRBV7-9 combines with J gene TRBJ1-1; D remains ambiguous. Germline CDR1 is SEHNR and CDR2 is FQNEAQ (reference sequence). Between the trimmed V and J ends, which lost 4 bases and 1 base, there was a span of 10 bases. The CDR3 covers 14 residues. The CDR3 spells CASSSGRGNTEAFF. The DNA for the CDR3 is TGTGCCAGCAGCTCCGGACGGGGGAACACTGAAGCTTTCTTT.

This chain links TRBV6-5 with TRBJ2-7, with D uncertain. The CDR3 length is 14 residues. Trimming removed 2 bases from V and 4 bases from J, with 12 bases in between. In germline, CDR1 is MNHEY, CDR2 SVGAGI. The CDR3 region has the DNA TGTGCCAGCAGTTACCATCCGACTGCTTACGAGCAGTACTTC. Translating gives CASSYHPTAYEQYF.

The rearrangement links TRBV7-9 to TRBJ2-3, with TRBD2 matching over 11 bases. Trimming at V came to 5 bases and at J to 2 bases, leaving 6 bases not matched to a gene. CDR3 length equals 16 residues. Germline CDR1 SEHNR, CDR2 FQNEAQ (reference sequence). The CDR3, as DNA: TGTGCCAGCAGCCCGGTAGCGGGGGGGAACACAGATACGCAGTATTTT. Translation: CASSPVAGGNTDTQYF.

The genes are TRBV5-8 and TRBJ1-4, with TRBD1 identical over 10 bases. Germline V gives CDR1 SGHTS, CDR2 YDEGEE. V gave up 2 bases and J gave up 5 bases; unmatched junction bases: 6. The CDR3 sequence is 16 residues long. CDR3 in DNA: TGTGCCAGCAGCTTCGGGGACAGGGGAGGGAATGAAAAACTGTTTTTT. It yields the protein CASSFGDRGGNEKLFF.

The chain links TRBV18 to TRBJ2-5; tentative D call: TRBD2 (6 bases). The CDR3 is 12 residues long. Germline CDR1 reads KGHSH; CDR2 reads LQKENI. V was pared by 6 bases and J by 5 bases, with 10 bases between. CDR3 DNA: TGTGCCAGCTCGGACGCGGGGGAGACCCAGTACTTC. Translation: CASSDAGETQYF.

This clone was seen only a few times. The chain carries TRBV7-9 and TRBJ1-5; weak D call: TRBD1 (6 bases). The CDR3 runs to 14 residues. The germline V gene has CDR1 SEHNR and CDR2 FQNEAQ (reference sequence). Trimming removed 5 bases at V and 6 bases at J, with 14 bases between. The CDR3 protein is CASSMSQGSQPQHF. The DNA for the CDR3 is TGTGCCAGCAGCATGAGCCAGGGGAGTCAGCCCCAGCATTTT.

This clone appeared a few times. V gene TRBV30 combines with J gene TRBJ1-4; 7 nucleotides align to TRBD1. The CDR3 runs 16 residues. Germline CDR1 and CDR2: GTSNPN and SVGIG (reference sequence). V gave up 3 bases and J gave up 2 bases; unmatched junction bases: 9. This chain's CDR3 is CAWSGSRGFTNEKLFF. CDR3 in DNA: TGTGCCTGGAGCGGATCCAGGGGGTTCACTAATGAAAAACTGTTTTTT.

The chain uses TRBV7-2 and TRBJ2-7; possibly TRBD2 for D (6 bases). CDR1 is SGHTA, CDR2 FQGNSA, per germline. V lost 1 base and J lost 2, with 9 bases in between. CDR3 length: 14 residues. The CDR3: CASSLGGGTYEQYF. The CDR3 DNA reads TGTGCCAGCAGCTTAGGTGGCGGGACCTACGAGCAGTACTTC.

The DNA for the CDR3 is TGCAGCGTTGCGCAGGATCCAGATACGCAGTATTTT. This codes for CSVAQDPDTQYF. This rearrangement joins TRBV29-1 to TRBJ2-3; D is ambiguous. Trimming pared 4 bases from V and 4 bases from J, leaving 9 bases between. The CDR3 spans 12 residues. Germline V CDR1 and CDR2: SQVTM, ANQGSEA.

The genes are TRBV11-1 and TRBJ1-1; D is undetermined. Per the germline V gene, CDR1 is SGHAT and CDR2 is FQDESV (reference sequence). Trimming removed 0 bases from V and 1 base from J, with 6 bases in between. This CDR3 contains 14 residues. The CDR3 here is CASSLASGNTEAFF. CDR3 in DNA: TGTGCCAGCAGCTTAGCGTCAGGGAACACTGAAGCTTTCTTT.